The rows below give T cell receptor beta chains drawn from one sample of a study of blood T cell repertoires in COVID-19. Produced via immunoSEQ multiplex PCR; TCRdb's table is partial and in-frame only. The profile shows 120,000 or so clones, 85% to 90% of them singletons. Source material: peripheral blood. These receptors all come from a man aged 80 or over with active or convalescent COVID-19. CDR3s include the opening cysteine and the closing phenylalanine or tryptophan. The D gene is left open where the match is weak. Some rows have no size entry. The others give once, few or many, or a class for an expanded clone.

v_gene: TRBV4-1; abundance: NA; j_gene: TRBJ1-2; d_gene: NA; CDR3aa: CASSHPSSRGTNYGYTF; CDR3nt: TGCGCCAGCAGCCATCCTTCATCACGGGGGACTAACTATGGCTACACCTTC
v_gene: TRBV27; abundance: NA; j_gene: TRBJ1-5; d_gene: NA; CDR3aa: CASSFTGILDNQPQHF; CDR3nt: TGTGCCAGCAGTTTTACGGGGATCTTGGACAATCAGCCCCAGCATTTT
v_gene: TRBV2; abundance: NA; j_gene: TRBJ2-7; d_gene: NA; CDR3aa: CASSTPLTYEQYF; CDR3nt: TGTGCCAGCTCCACACCCCTTACCTACGAGCAGTACTTC
v_gene: TRBV7-2; abundance: once; j_gene: TRBJ2-1; d_gene: TRBD1; CDR3aa: CASSLAGRQGAREQFF; CDR3nt: TGTGCCAGCAGCTTAGCGGGTAGGCAGGGGGCGCGTGAGCAGTTCTTC
v_gene: TRBV7-2; abundance: NA; j_gene: TRBJ1-3; d_gene: NA; CDR3aa: CASSLQGVNSGNTIYF; CDR3nt: TGTGCCAGCAGCCTCCAAGGGGTTAACTCTGGAAACACCATATATTTT
v_gene: TRBV7-2; abundance: NA; j_gene: TRBJ1-4; d_gene: NA; CDR3aa: CASSLASGVNEKLFF; CDR3nt: TGTGCCAGCAGCTTAGCGTCAGGGGTCAATGAAAAACTGTTTTTT
v_gene: TRBV15; abundance: NA; j_gene: TRBJ2-7; d_gene: NA; CDR3aa: CATSGSRTYEQYF; CDR3nt: TGTGCCACCAGCGGCAGCAGGACCTACGAGCAGTACTTC
v_gene: TRBV6-5; abundance: once; j_gene: TRBJ1-1; d_gene: TRBD1; CDR3aa: CASRRDRVSSAEAFF; CDR3nt: TGTGCCAGCAGGCGGGACAGGGTCTCTAGCGCTGAAGCTTTCTTT
v_gene: TRBV5-1; abundance: NA; j_gene: TRBJ1-2; d_gene: TRBD1; CDR3aa: CASSYNRGAYGYTF; CDR3nt: TGCGCCAGCAGCTACAACAGGGGAGCCTATGGCTACACCTTC
v_gene: TRBV7-2; abundance: NA; j_gene: TRBJ1-5; d_gene: TRBD1; CDR3aa: CASSLAGTGINQPQHF; CDR3nt: TGTGCCAGCAGCTTAGCCGGGACAGGGATCAATCAGCCCCAGCATTTT
v_gene: TRBV27; abundance: once; j_gene: TRBJ1-2; d_gene: NA; CDR3aa: CASSASTPPANNF; CDR3nt: TGTGCCAGCAGTGCATCGACTCCTCCCGCTAATAACTTC
v_gene: TRBV14; abundance: NA; j_gene: TRBJ1-2; d_gene: NA; CDR3aa: CASSHRRGANYGYTF; CDR3nt: TGTGCCAGCAGCCATCGGAGGGGAGCTAACTATGGCTACACCTTC
v_gene: TRBV5-1; abundance: NA; j_gene: TRBJ2-7; d_gene: NA; CDR3aa: CASSLSSNSYEQYF; CDR3nt: TGCGCCAGCAGCTTGAGCTCAAACTCCTACGAGCAGTACTTC
v_gene: TRBV5-4; abundance: NA; j_gene: TRBJ1-6; d_gene: TRBD1; CDR3aa: CASSRDRGRNSPLHF; CDR3nt: TGTGCCAGCAGCCGGGACAGGGGTCGGAATTCACCCCTCCACTTT
v_gene: TRBV28; abundance: NA; j_gene: TRBJ1-6; d_gene: TRBD1; CDR3aa: CASSVGGQGHNSPLHF; CDR3nt: TGTGCCAGCAGTGTGGGAGGACAGGGTCATAATTCACCCCTCCACTTT
v_gene: TRBV6-5; abundance: NA; j_gene: TRBJ1-5; d_gene: NA; CDR3aa: CASSPGSNQPQHF; CDR3nt: TGTGCCAGCAGTCCAGGGTCCAATCAGCCCCAGCATTTT
v_gene: TRBV18; abundance: NA; j_gene: TRBJ2-3; d_gene: TRBD2; CDR3aa: CASSPIAGGTDTQYF; CDR3nt: TGTGCCAGCTCACCAATAGCGGGGGGCACAGATACGCAGTATTTT
v_gene: TRBV10-3; abundance: NA; j_gene: TRBJ2-1; d_gene: TRBD2; CDR3aa: CAIRDGTSGNLDEQFF; CDR3nt: TGTGCCATCAGGGACGGGACTAGCGGTAATTTGGATGAGCAGTTCTTC
v_gene: TRBV19; abundance: once; j_gene: TRBJ2-1; d_gene: NA; CDR3aa: CASSIGQVYNEQFF; CDR3nt: TGTGCCAGTAGTATAGGGCAGGTCTACAATGAGCAGTTCTTC
v_gene: TRBV11-2; abundance: NA; j_gene: TRBJ2-2; d_gene: TRBD1; CDR3aa: CASSRTGGGNGELFF; CDR3nt: TGTGCCAGCAGCAGGACAGGGGGCGGGAACGGGGAGCTGTTTTTT
v_gene: TRBV12-3/TRBV12-4; abundance: NA; j_gene: TRBJ1-1; d_gene: NA; CDR3aa: CASTLAVNTEAFF; CDR3nt: TGTGCCAGCACCCTGGCGGTGAACACTGAAGCTTTCTTT
v_gene: TRBV6-6; abundance: NA; j_gene: TRBJ1-2; d_gene: TRBD1; CDR3aa: CASSYGQGPYGYTF; CDR3nt: TGTGCCAGCAGTTACGGACAGGGACCATATGGCTACACCTTC
v_gene: TRBV9; abundance: NA; j_gene: TRBJ1-6; d_gene: TRBD1; CDR3aa: CASSVEGQVFSPLHF; CDR3nt: TGTGCCAGCAGCGTAGAGGGACAGGTTTTTTCACCCCTCCACTTT
v_gene: TRBV5-1; abundance: NA; j_gene: TRBJ2-7; d_gene: NA; CDR3aa: CASSLDGGLDSYEQYF; CDR3nt: TGCGCCAGCAGCTTGGATGGCGGGTTAGACTCCTACGAGCAGTACTTC
v_gene: TRBV11-3; abundance: NA; j_gene: TRBJ1-1; d_gene: NA; CDR3aa: CASSRTVVTEAFF; CDR3nt: TGTGCCAGCAGCAGAACAGTGGTCACTGAAGCTTTCTTT
v_gene: TRBV30; abundance: NA; j_gene: TRBJ2-7; d_gene: NA; CDR3aa: CAWQASRSYEQYF; CDR3nt: TGTGCCTGGCAGGCTAGCCGCTCCTACGAGCAGTACTTC
v_gene: TRBV19; abundance: once; j_gene: TRBJ1-2; d_gene: NA; CDR3aa: CASTSPGGYTF; CDR3nt: TGTGCCAGTACCTCTCCAGGTGGCTACACCTTC
v_gene: TRBV10-3; abundance: NA; j_gene: TRBJ2-7; d_gene: TRBD1; CDR3aa: CAISVDRGRGEQYF; CDR3nt: TGTGCCATCAGTGTCGACAGGGGGCGCGGGGAGCAGTACTTC
v_gene: TRBV2; abundance: NA; j_gene: TRBJ2-1; d_gene: NA; CDR3aa: CASSAGYRGPYNEQFF; CDR3nt: TGTGCCAGCAGCGCGGGGTACAGGGGACCCTACAATGAGCAGTTCTTC
v_gene: TRBV10-3; abundance: NA; j_gene: TRBJ2-1; d_gene: TRBD1; CDR3aa: CAIRGTGAVSGEQFF; CDR3nt: TGTGCCATCAGGGGGACAGGGGCAGTGTCGGGCGAGCAGTTCTTC
v_gene: TRBV2; abundance: NA; j_gene: TRBJ2-7; d_gene: NA; CDR3aa: CASRDTVPYEQYF; CDR3nt: TGTGCCAGCCGGGACACCGTCCCCTACGAGCAGTACTTC
v_gene: TRBV19; abundance: NA; j_gene: TRBJ2-3; d_gene: NA; CDR3aa: CASMGLGAPSTDTQYF; CDR3nt: TGTGCCAGTATGGGCTTGGGCGCCCCTAGCACAGATACGCAGTATTTT
v_gene: TRBV3-1/TRBV3-2; abundance: NA; j_gene: TRBJ1-2; d_gene: NA; CDR3aa: CASSHTQVYGYTF; CDR3nt: TGTGCCAGCAGCCACACACAGGTCTATGGCTACACCTTC
v_gene: TRBV5-1; abundance: NA; j_gene: TRBJ1-1; d_gene: TRBD1; CDR3aa: CASSLGGQLNTEAFF; CDR3nt: TGCGCCAGCAGCTTGGGGGGACAGCTGAACACTGAAGCTTTCTTT
v_gene: TRBV5-4; abundance: NA; j_gene: TRBJ1-4; d_gene: TRBD1; CDR3aa: CASSLGGQGLFNEKLFF; CDR3nt: TGTGCCAGCAGCTTGGGAGGACAGGGGCTGTTTAATGAAAAACTGTTTTTT
v_gene: TRBV21-1; abundance: once; j_gene: TRBJ1-2; d_gene: NA; CDR3aa: CASSKAFYGYTF; CDR3nt: TGTGCCAGCAGCAAAGCCTTCTATGGCTACACCTTC
v_gene: TRBV5-4; abundance: NA; j_gene: TRBJ2-1; d_gene: TRBD1; CDR3aa: CASSLDRGATYNEQFF; CDR3nt: TGTGCCAGCAGCTTGGACAGGGGGGCCACCTACAATGAGCAGTTCTTC
v_gene: TRBV19; abundance: NA; j_gene: TRBJ1-5; d_gene: TRBD1; CDR3aa: CASRDRGARNQPQHF; CDR3nt: TGTGCCAGCCGGGACAGGGGTGCACGCAATCAGCCCCAGCATTTT
v_gene: TRBV5-5; abundance: NA; j_gene: TRBJ2-1; d_gene: TRBD2; CDR3aa: CASSKDPGGSYNEQFF; CDR3nt: TGTGCCAGCAGCAAAGATCCGGGGGGATCCTACAATGAGCAGTTCTTC
v_gene: TRBV9; abundance: NA; j_gene: TRBJ2-2; d_gene: NA; CDR3aa: CASSVAEWQGIGRTGELFF; CDR3nt: TGTGCCAGCAGCGTAGCAGAGTGGCAGGGTATTGGACGGACCGGGGAGCTGTTTTTT
v_gene: TRBV19; abundance: once; j_gene: TRBJ2-3; d_gene: TRBD2; CDR3aa: CASSIAGGSPASDTQYF; CDR3nt: TGTGCCAGTAGTATAGCGGGAGGGTCTCCCGCCTCCGATACGCAGTATTTT
v_gene: TRBV3-1/TRBV3-2; abundance: NA; j_gene: TRBJ1-6; d_gene: TRBD1; CDR3aa: CASSPLGQGDSPLHF; CDR3nt: TGTGCCAGCAGCCCATTGGGACAGGGGGATTCACCCCTCCACTTT
v_gene: TRBV19; abundance: NA; j_gene: TRBJ2-3; d_gene: TRBD2; CDR3aa: CASSGLRTSQGDTQYF; CDR3nt: TGTGCCAGTAGTGGACTGAGGACTAGCCAAGGAGATACGCAGTATTTT
v_gene: TRBV28; abundance: NA; j_gene: TRBJ2-7; d_gene: NA; CDR3aa: CASGSSSYEQYF; CDR3nt: TGTGCCAGCGGGAGTTCGTCCTACGAGCAGTACTTC
v_gene: TRBV7-6; abundance: NA; j_gene: TRBJ2-2; d_gene: NA; CDR3aa: CASSSRTLAIGELFF; CDR3nt: TGTGCCAGCAGCTCCCGGACCCTAGCCATCGGGGAGCTGTTTTTT
v_gene: TRBV4-3; abundance: NA; j_gene: TRBJ2-3; d_gene: NA; CDR3aa: CASSQEFGGRTLTDTQYF; CDR3nt: TGCGCCAGCAGCCAAGAATTTGGCGGTCGTACACTCACAGATACGCAGTATTTT
v_gene: TRBV19; abundance: NA; j_gene: TRBJ1-1; d_gene: NA; CDR3aa: CASSISGFRTEAFF; CDR3nt: TGTGCCAGTAGTATCTCGGGGTTTCGGACTGAAGCTTTCTTT
v_gene: TRBV4-1; abundance: NA; j_gene: TRBJ2-1; d_gene: TRBD2; CDR3aa: CASSQESTSGAGDEQFF; CDR3nt: TGCGCCAGCAGCCAAGAAAGTACTAGCGGAGCGGGGGATGAGCAGTTCTTC
v_gene: TRBV6-5; abundance: few; j_gene: TRBJ2-3; d_gene: NA; CDR3aa: CASRLTTAGTDTQYF; CDR3nt: TGTGCCAGCAGGTTGACTACCGCCGGCACAGATACGCAGTATTTT
v_gene: TRBV7-9; abundance: NA; j_gene: TRBJ2-6; d_gene: TRBD1; CDR3aa: CASSALPGQGAAGANVLTF; CDR3nt: TGTGCCAGCAGCGCATTACCGGGACAGGGGGCAGCTGGGGCCAACGTCCTGACTTTC
v_gene: TRBV7-9; abundance: NA; j_gene: TRBJ1-5; d_gene: NA; CDR3aa: CASSPSNQPQHF; CDR3nt: TGTGCCAGCAGCCCCTCGAATCAGCCCCAGCATTTT
v_gene: TRBV24-1; abundance: NA; j_gene: TRBJ2-5; d_gene: NA; CDR3aa: CATSELQGWQETQYF; CDR3nt: TGTGCCACCAGTGAACTACAGGGTTGGCAAGAGACCCAGTACTTC
v_gene: TRBV7-7; abundance: NA; j_gene: TRBJ2-5; d_gene: TRBD2; CDR3aa: CASSLGGLAGGLRETQYF; CDR3nt: TGTGCCAGCAGCTTAGGCGGACTAGCGGGAGGTTTGCGTGAGACCCAGTACTTC